The rows below give T cell receptor beta chains drawn from one sample of a study of shared clonotypes between healthy human individuals. This table comes from immunoSEQ multiplex PCR, and its TCRdb copy is limited to in-frame clones, with some not included. This table holds 2 million to 2.5 million clones, roughly 91% found once. Sequenced: naive CD8+ T cells from PBMCs. The receptors derive from a man aged 18 to 30 in good health. Some clones in this sample may be carry-over from other donors' samples. CDR3s include the opening cysteine and the closing phenylalanine or tryptophan.

V gene: TRBV6-5
J gene: TRBJ1-1
CDR3 protein: CASIPQGARITEAFF

V gene: TRBV7-8
J gene: TRBJ2-2
CDR3 protein: CASSFPRDKRYTGELFF

V gene: TRBV28
J gene: TRBJ2-7
CDR3 protein: CASTPDRVTYEQYF

V gene: TRBV9
J gene: TRBJ2-7
CDR3 protein: CASSVGGTSSYEQYF

V gene: TRBV7-3
J gene: TRBJ1-3
CDR3 protein: CASSPTGDSGNTIYF

V gene: TRBV7-9
J gene: TRBJ2-7
CDR3 protein: CASSPRTSGNSYEQYF

V gene: TRBV7-2
J gene: TRBJ1-1
CDR3 protein: CASSLVWDTEAFF

V gene: TRBV19
J gene: TRBJ1-5
CDR3 protein: CASSYREGRHQPQHF

V gene: TRBV4-1
J gene: TRBJ2-2
CDR3 protein: CASSPIGQGTGELFF

V gene: TRBV4-3
J gene: TRBJ2-1
CDR3 protein: CASSQDRTPSYNEQFF

V gene: TRBV10-3
J gene: TRBJ2-7
CDR3 protein: CAISVSGTGSYEQYF

V gene: TRBV18
J gene: TRBJ1-2
CDR3 protein: CASSPAELSYYGYTF

V gene: TRBV11-2
J gene: TRBJ1-1
CDR3 protein: CASSLVVERGTEAFF

V gene: TRBV7-3
J gene: TRBJ2-4
CDR3 protein: CASSPGTGLLGSIQYF

V gene: TRBV30
J gene: TRBJ1-6
CDR3 protein: CAWRATGRNSPLHF

V gene: TRBV6-6
J gene: TRBJ2-2
CDR3 protein: CASSYSLAGVTGELFF

V gene: TRBV7-9
J gene: TRBJ1-2
CDR3 protein: CASSLIKRHNNYGYTF

V gene: TRBV6-1
J gene: TRBJ1-1
CDR3 protein: CASSDQGTEAFF

V gene: TRBV7-8
J gene: TRBJ1-5
CDR3 protein: CASSLGTGGESQPQHF

V gene: TRBV28
J gene: TRBJ2-7
CDR3 protein: CASRFRDRVYEQYF

V gene: TRBV15
J gene: TRBJ1-2
CDR3 protein: CATSRRRVGPDGYTF

V gene: TRBV27
J gene: TRBJ2-7
CDR3 protein: CASSLGTGAYEQYF

V gene: TRBV28
J gene: TRBJ2-7
CDR3 protein: CASRGTGSSYEQYF

V gene: TRBV5-1
J gene: -
CDR3 protein: CASSPNPSGGYEQYF

V gene: TRBV11-2
J gene: TRBJ2-1
CDR3 protein: CASSSLAGGGNNEQFF

V gene: TRBV7-9
J gene: TRBJ2-5
CDR3 protein: CASSSRDRGLETQYF

V gene: TRBV28
J gene: TRBJ1-2
CDR3 protein: CASTRTGGYTNYGYTF

V gene: TRBV28
J gene: TRBJ2-7
CDR3 protein: CASSLPGTDNEQYF

V gene: TRBV4-2
J gene: TRBJ1-6
CDR3 protein: CASSQGRDSRDSPLHF

V gene: TRBV7-6
J gene: TRBJ2-2
CDR3 protein: CASSLRLAGGPSGELFF

V gene: TRBV13
J gene: TRBJ1-3
CDR3 protein: CASSLFTQPTGNTIYF

V gene: TRBV6-6
J gene: TRBJ2-2
CDR3 protein: CASSLTGELFF

V gene: TRBV27
J gene: TRBJ2-7
CDR3 protein: CASSFRPFYEQYF

V gene: TRBV11-2
J gene: TRBJ2-7
CDR3 protein: CASSLDYEQYF

V gene: TRBV6-8
J gene: TRBJ1-4
CDR3 protein: CASSYSHPIRQATNEKLFF

V gene: TRBV5-4
J gene: TRBJ2-2
CDR3 protein: CASSLRPTNTGELFF

V gene: TRBV9
J gene: TRBJ2-7
CDR3 protein: CASSARDSPYEQYF

V gene: TRBV10-2
J gene: TRBJ1-5
CDR3 protein: CASSNGGWNQPQHF

V gene: TRBV19
J gene: TRBJ2-3
CDR3 protein: CASSERDSTDTQYF

V gene: TRBV6-5
J gene: TRBJ2-3
CDR3 protein: CASSYSSGTDTQYF

V gene: TRBV27
J gene: TRBJ2-7
CDR3 protein: CASSSLGDRGYEQYF

V gene: TRBV7-9
J gene: TRBJ2-3
CDR3 protein: CASSFRPRLGHLDTQYF

V gene: TRBV7-8
J gene: TRBJ2-1
CDR3 protein: CASSLSYNEQFF

V gene: TRBV2
J gene: -
CDR3 protein: CASISREGQGAYEQYF

V gene: TRBV27
J gene: TRBJ2-5
CDR3 protein: CASSFIRTQETQYF

V gene: TRBV10-3
J gene: TRBJ1-2
CDR3 protein: CAISESIVGQPYGYTF

V gene: TRBV6-1
J gene: TRBJ2-7
CDR3 protein: CASSEGTSDRYF

V gene: TRBV5-1
J gene: TRBJ1-1
CDR3 protein: CASSETGTGFEAFF

V gene: TRBV5-8
J gene: TRBJ1-1
CDR3 protein: CASSRRNTEAFF

V gene: TRBV27
J gene: TRBJ2-3
CDR3 protein: CASSPISRRVATDTQYF